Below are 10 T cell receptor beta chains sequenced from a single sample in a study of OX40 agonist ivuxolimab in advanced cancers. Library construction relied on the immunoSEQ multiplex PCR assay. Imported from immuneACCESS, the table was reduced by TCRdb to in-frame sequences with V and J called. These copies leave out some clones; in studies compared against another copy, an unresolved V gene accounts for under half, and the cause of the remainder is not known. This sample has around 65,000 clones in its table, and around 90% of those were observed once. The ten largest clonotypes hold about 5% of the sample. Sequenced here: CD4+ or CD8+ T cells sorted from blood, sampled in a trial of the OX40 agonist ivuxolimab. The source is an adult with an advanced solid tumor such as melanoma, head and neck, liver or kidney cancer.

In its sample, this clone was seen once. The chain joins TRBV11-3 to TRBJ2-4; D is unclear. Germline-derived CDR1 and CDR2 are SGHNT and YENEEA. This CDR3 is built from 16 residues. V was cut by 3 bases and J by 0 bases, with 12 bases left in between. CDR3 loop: CASSLSRNLAKNIQYF. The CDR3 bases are TGTGCCAGCAGCTTGTCGCGGAATTTAGCCAAAAACATTCAGTACTTC.

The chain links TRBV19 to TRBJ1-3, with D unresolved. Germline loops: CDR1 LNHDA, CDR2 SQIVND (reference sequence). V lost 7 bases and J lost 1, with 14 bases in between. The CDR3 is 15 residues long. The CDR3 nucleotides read TGTGCCAGTAATCGCGAGCGTCTTTCTGGAAACACCATATATTTT. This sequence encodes CASNRERLSGNTIYF. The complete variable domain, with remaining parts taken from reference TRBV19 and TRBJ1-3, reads DGGITQSPKYLFRKEGQNVTLSCEQNLNHDAMYWYRQDPGQGLRLIYYSQIVNDFQKGDIAEGYSVSREKKESFPLTVTSAQKNPTAFYLCASNRERLSGNTIYFGEGSWLTVV.

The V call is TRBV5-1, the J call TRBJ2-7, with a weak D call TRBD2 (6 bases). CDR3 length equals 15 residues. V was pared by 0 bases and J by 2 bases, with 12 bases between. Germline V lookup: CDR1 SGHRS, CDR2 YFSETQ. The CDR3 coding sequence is TGCGCCAGCAGCTTGGGGAGTGGAGGGGCCTACGAGCAGTACTTC. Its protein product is CASSLGSGGAYEQYF. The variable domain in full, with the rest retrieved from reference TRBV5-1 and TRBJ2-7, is KAGVTQTPRYLIKTRGQQVTLSCSPISGHRSVSWYQQTPGQGLQFLFEYFSETQRNKGNFPGRFSGRQFSNSRSEMNVSTLELGDSALYLCASSLGSGGAYEQYFGPGTRLTVT.

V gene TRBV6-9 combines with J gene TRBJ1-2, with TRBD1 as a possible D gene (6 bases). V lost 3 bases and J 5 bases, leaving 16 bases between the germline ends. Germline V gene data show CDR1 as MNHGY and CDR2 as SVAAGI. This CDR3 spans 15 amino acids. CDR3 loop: CASSYSGRGPYGYTF. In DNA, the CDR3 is TGTGCCAGCAGTTACTCCGGCAGGGGCCCTTATGGCTACACCTTC.

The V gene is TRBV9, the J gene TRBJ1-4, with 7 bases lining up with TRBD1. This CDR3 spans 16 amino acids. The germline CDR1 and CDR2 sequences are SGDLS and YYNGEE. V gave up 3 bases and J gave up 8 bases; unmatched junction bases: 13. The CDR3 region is CASSAQTGISFEKLFF. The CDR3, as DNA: TGTGCCAGCAGCGCCCAGACAGGGATCTCATTCGAAAAACTGTTTTTT.

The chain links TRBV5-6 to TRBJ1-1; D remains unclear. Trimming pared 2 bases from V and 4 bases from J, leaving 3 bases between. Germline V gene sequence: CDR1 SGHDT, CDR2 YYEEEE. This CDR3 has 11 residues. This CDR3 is CASSFFTEAFF. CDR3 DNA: TGTGCCAGCAGCTTTTTCACTGAAGCTTTCTTT. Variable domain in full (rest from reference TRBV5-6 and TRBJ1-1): DAGVTQSPTHLIKTRGQQVTLRCSPKSGHDTVSWYQQALGQGPQFIFQYYEEEERQRGNFPDRFSGHQFPNYSSELNVNALLLGDSALYLCASSFFTEAFFGQGTRLTVV.

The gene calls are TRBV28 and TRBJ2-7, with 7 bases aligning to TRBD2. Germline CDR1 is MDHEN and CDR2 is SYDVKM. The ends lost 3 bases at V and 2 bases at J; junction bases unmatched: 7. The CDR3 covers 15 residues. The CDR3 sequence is CASSFVSGLAYEQYF. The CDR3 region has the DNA TGTGCCAGCAGTTTCGTTAGCGGGTTAGCCTACGAGCAGTACTTC.

CDR3 amino acids: CASSPAGTPRPNYGYTF. CDR3 nucleotide sequence: TGTGCCAGCAGTCCCGCCGGGACCCCAAGACCTAACTATGGCTACACCTTC. V usage is TRBV28 and J usage is TRBJ1-2, with D maybe TRBD1 (5 bases). The CDR3 loop spans 17 amino acids. Germline CDR1 reads MDHEN; CDR2 reads SYDVKM. The V gene lost 5 bases and the J gene lost 0 bases, with 19 bases spanning the gap.

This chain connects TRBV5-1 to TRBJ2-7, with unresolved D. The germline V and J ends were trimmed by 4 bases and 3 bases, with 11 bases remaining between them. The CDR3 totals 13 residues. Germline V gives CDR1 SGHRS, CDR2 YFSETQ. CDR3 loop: CASSPDGFYEQYF. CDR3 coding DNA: TGCGCCAGCAGCCCTGACGGCTTCTACGAGCAGTACTTC. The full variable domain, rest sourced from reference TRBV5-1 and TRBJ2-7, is KAGVTQTPRYLIKTRGQQVTLSCSPISGHRSVSWYQQTPGQGLQFLFEYFSETQRNKGNFPGRFSGRQFSNSRSEMNVSTLELGDSALYLCASSPDGFYEQYFGPGTRLTVT.

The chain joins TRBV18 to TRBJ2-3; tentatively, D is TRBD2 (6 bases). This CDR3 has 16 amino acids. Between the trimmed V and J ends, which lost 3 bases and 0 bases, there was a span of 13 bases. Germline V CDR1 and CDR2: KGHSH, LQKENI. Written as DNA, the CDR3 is TGTGCCAGCTCACCTGTGGGGGGACCTAGCACAGATACGCAGTATTTT. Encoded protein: CASSPVGGPSTDTQYF.